Listed below are T cell receptor beta chains from one sample, sequenced in a study of cytomegalovirus exposure and HLA in healthy donors. Clones were sequenced by immunoSEQ multiplex PCR, and TCRdb holds only the in-frame ones, with some missing. The sample has 150,000 to 180,000 clones, more than 75% seen once. Sequenced input: PBMCs. Receptors were obtained from a man aged 30-40 years in good health and CMV-seropositive. Both conserved end residues are part of each CDR3. Each record gives: clone size, J gene, V gene, D gene, CDR3 protein, CDR3 DNA. A D gene is named only where the DNA matches it firmly. A clone size is listed for some rows: how often the clone was seen (once, few, many), or a class if it is expanded.

clone_size: NA; j_call: TRBJ2-5; v_call: TRBV28; d_call: NA; cdr3_aa: CASSQGGETQYF; cdr3_nt: TGTGCCAGCAGCCAGGGTGGAGAGACCCAGTACTTC
clone_size: NA; j_call: TRBJ1-1; v_call: TRBV18; d_call: NA; cdr3_aa: CASREGQMNTEAFF; cdr3_nt: TGTGCCAGCCGTGAGGGACAAATGAACACTGAAGCTTTCTTT
clone_size: NA; j_call: TRBJ1-1; v_call: TRBV28; d_call: TRBD1; cdr3_aa: CASINRGTEAFF; cdr3_nt: TGTGCCAGCATCAACAGGGGGACTGAAGCTTTCTTT
clone_size: NA; j_call: TRBJ1-1; v_call: TRBV5-1; d_call: TRBD1; cdr3_aa: CASSLVTGAIGTEAFF; cdr3_nt: TGCGCCAGCAGCTTAGTCACAGGGGCGATCGGCACTGAAGCTTTCTTT
clone_size: NA; j_call: TRBJ2-3; v_call: TRBV7-3; d_call: TRBD2; cdr3_aa: CASSKTSEDTQYF; cdr3_nt: TGTGCCAGCAGCAAGACTAGCGAAGATACGCAGTATTTT
clone_size: NA; j_call: TRBJ1-5; v_call: TRBV5-1; d_call: NA; cdr3_aa: CASSLYGGVDQPQHF; cdr3_nt: TGCGCCAGCAGCTTGTATGGGGGCGTAGATCAGCCCCAGCATTTT
clone_size: NA; j_call: TRBJ2-7; v_call: TRBV9; d_call: TRBD2; cdr3_aa: CASSAGTSGNYEQYF; cdr3_nt: TGTGCCAGCAGCGCCGGGACTAGCGGGAACTACGAGCAGTACTTC
clone_size: NA; j_call: TRBJ1-4; v_call: TRBV19; d_call: NA; cdr3_aa: CASTGATNEKLFF; cdr3_nt: TGTGCCAGTACCGGTGCAACTAATGAAAAACTGTTTTTT
clone_size: NA; j_call: TRBJ1-6; v_call: TRBV28; d_call: NA; cdr3_aa: CASQPNRENSPLHF; cdr3_nt: TGTGCCTCACAGCCCAACAGGGAAAATTCACCCCTCCACTTT
clone_size: NA; j_call: TRBJ2-7; v_call: TRBV30; d_call: NA; cdr3_aa: CAWSPREGGGPCEQYF; cdr3_nt: TGTGCCTGGAGCCCTCGGGAAGGGGGAGGGCCATGCGAGCAGTACTTC
clone_size: NA; j_call: TRBJ2-3; v_call: TRBV7-7; d_call: NA; cdr3_aa: CASSSSLGAGDTQYF; cdr3_nt: TGTGCTAGCAGCTCCTCCCTAGGTGCGGGAGATACGCAGTATTTT
clone_size: NA; j_call: TRBJ2-3; v_call: TRBV7-2; d_call: TRBD2; cdr3_aa: CASRLAGGTDTQYF; cdr3_nt: TGTGCCAGCAGATTAGCGGGAGGGACAGATACGCAGTATTTT
clone_size: NA; j_call: TRBJ1-5; v_call: TRBV15; d_call: NA; cdr3_aa: CATSNGGNQPQHF; cdr3_nt: TGTGCCACCAGCAATGGAGGGAATCAGCCCCAGCATTTT
clone_size: NA; j_call: TRBJ2-1; v_call: TRBV5-4; d_call: NA; cdr3_aa: CASSLVASSNEQFF; cdr3_nt: TGTGCCAGCAGCTTGGTGGCTAGCAGCAATGAGCAGTTCTTC
clone_size: NA; j_call: TRBJ2-2; v_call: TRBV7-3; d_call: TRBD2; cdr3_aa: CASSLGGTTSNTGELFF; cdr3_nt: TGTGCCAGCAGCTTAGGAGGGACTACTTCGAACACCGGGGAGCTGTTTTTT
clone_size: NA; j_call: TRBJ1-4; v_call: TRBV29-1; d_call: TRBD1; cdr3_aa: CSAGDRDEKLFF; cdr3_nt: TGCAGCGCGGGGGACAGGGACGAAAAACTGTTTTTT
clone_size: NA; j_call: TRBJ2-3; v_call: TRBV28; d_call: TRBD1; cdr3_aa: CASDPDRGSTDTQYF; cdr3_nt: TGTGCCAGCGACCCGGACAGGGGCAGCACAGATACGCAGTATTTT
clone_size: NA; j_call: TRBJ2-7; v_call: TRBV21-1; d_call: NA; cdr3_aa: CASSKVWGRPEWTYEQYF; cdr3_nt: TGTGCCAGCAGCAAAGTTTGGGGCAGGCCGGAATGGACCTACGAGCAGTACTTC
clone_size: NA; j_call: TRBJ2-7; v_call: TRBV28; d_call: NA; cdr3_aa: CASSLLTRSYEQYF; cdr3_nt: TGTGCCAGCAGTTTATTGACACGCTCCTACGAGCAGTACTTC
clone_size: NA; j_call: TRBJ1-3; v_call: TRBV28; d_call: NA; cdr3_aa: CASRKKIGVSGNTIYF; cdr3_nt: TGTGCCAGCAGAAAAAAGATCGGGGTATCTGGAAACACCATATATTTT
clone_size: NA; j_call: TRBJ2-2; v_call: TRBV29-1; d_call: TRBD2; cdr3_aa: CSVEGEREIVGELFF; cdr3_nt: TGCAGCGTTGAAGGGGAGCGGGAGATCGTCGGGGAGCTGTTTTTT
clone_size: few; j_call: TRBJ1-2; v_call: TRBV5-6; d_call: NA; cdr3_aa: CASSLALQGNYGYTF; cdr3_nt: TGTGCCAGCAGCTTGGCGCTGCAGGGGAACTATGGCTACACCTTC
clone_size: once; j_call: TRBJ2-3; v_call: TRBV5-1; d_call: TRBD2; cdr3_aa: CASSTPLAGDVNTQYF; cdr3_nt: TGCGCCAGCAGCACCCCCCTAGCGGGAGATGTAAATACGCAGTATTTT
clone_size: few; j_call: TRBJ1-2; v_call: TRBV28; d_call: NA; cdr3_aa: CASSIGGTIGYTF; cdr3_nt: TGTGCCAGCAGCATCGGGGGAACTATTGGCTACACCTTC
clone_size: NA; j_call: TRBJ2-7; v_call: TRBV6-1; d_call: TRBD2; cdr3_aa: CASSEISGNYEQYF; cdr3_nt: TGTGCCAGCAGTGAAATCAGCGGGAACTACGAGCAGTACTTC
clone_size: NA; j_call: TRBJ2-7; v_call: TRBV6-6; d_call: TRBD2; cdr3_aa: CATISGREGYEQYF; cdr3_nt: TGTGCCACCATTAGCGGGAGGGAAGGGTACGAGCAGTACTTC
clone_size: NA; j_call: TRBJ2-1; v_call: TRBV4-2; d_call: TRBD2; cdr3_aa: CASSQGLAGVDEQFF; cdr3_nt: TGTGCCAGCAGCCAAGGCCTAGCGGGAGTGGATGAGCAGTTCTTC
clone_size: NA; j_call: TRBJ2-1; v_call: TRBV6-6; d_call: TRBD2; cdr3_aa: CASSFSSGSYNEQFF; cdr3_nt: TGTGCCAGCAGTTTTTCTAGCGGGAGCTACAATGAGCAGTTCTTC
clone_size: NA; j_call: TRBJ1-2; v_call: TRBV27; d_call: TRBD1; cdr3_aa: CASSPTRDRGRYGYTF; cdr3_nt: TGTGCCAGCAGTCCTACCCGGGACAGGGGACGCTATGGCTACACCTTC
clone_size: once; j_call: TRBJ2-3; v_call: TRBV10-2; d_call: NA; cdr3_aa: CASSGVVGDTDTQYF; cdr3_nt: TGCGCCAGCAGTGGGGTGGTCGGGGATACAGATACGCAGTATTTT
clone_size: NA; j_call: TRBJ1-3; v_call: TRBV28; d_call: NA; cdr3_aa: CASLGSGGSGNTIYF; cdr3_nt: TGTGCCAGCTTAGGGTCGGGGGGCTCAGGAAACACCATATATTTT